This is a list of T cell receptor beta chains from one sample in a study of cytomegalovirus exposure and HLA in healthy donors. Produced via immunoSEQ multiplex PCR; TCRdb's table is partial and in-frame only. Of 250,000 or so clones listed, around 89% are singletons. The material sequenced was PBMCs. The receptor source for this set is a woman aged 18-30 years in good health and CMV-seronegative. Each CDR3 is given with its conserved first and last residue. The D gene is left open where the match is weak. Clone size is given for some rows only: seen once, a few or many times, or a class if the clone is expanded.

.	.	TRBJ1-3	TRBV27	CASSLTGIGNTIYF	TGTGCCAGCAGTCTCACAGGGATCGGAAACACCATATATTTT
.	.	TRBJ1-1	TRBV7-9	CASSLVDTEAFF	TGTGCCAGCTCACTAGTAGACACTGAAGCTTTCTTT
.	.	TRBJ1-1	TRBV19	CASSIGFSTEAFF	TGTGCCAGTAGTATAGGGTTTAGCACTGAAGCTTTCTTT
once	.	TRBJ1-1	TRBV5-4	CASSLEQGGISRAFF	TGTGCCAGCAGCTTGGAACAGGGAGGGATTTCAAGGGCTTTCTTT
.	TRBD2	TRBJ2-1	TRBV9	CASSVGGRGSSYNEQFF	TGTGCCAGCAGCGTAGGGGGACGCGGGAGCTCCTACAATGAGCAGTTCTTC
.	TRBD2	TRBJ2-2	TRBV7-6	CASSHPGGLNTGELFF	TGTGCCAGCAGCCACCCGGGGGGGCTTAACACCGGGGAGCTGTTTTTT
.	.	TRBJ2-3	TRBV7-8	CASSQSGAAEDTQYF	TGTGCCAGCAGCCAGTCGGGAGCCGCGGAAGATACGCAGTATTTT
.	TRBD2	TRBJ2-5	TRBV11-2	CASSPGLAGGQTQYF	TGTGCCAGCAGCCCGGGACTAGCGGGGGGACAGACCCAGTACTTC
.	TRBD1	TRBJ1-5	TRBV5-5	CASSRTGGNNQPQHF	TGTGCCAGCAGCCGGACAGGGGGTAACAATCAGCCCCAGCATTTT
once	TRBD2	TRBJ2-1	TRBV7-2	CASSSPSGGSGGANEQFF	TGTGCCAGCAGCTCCCCTTCGGGGGGTAGCGGGGGGGCCAATGAGCAGTTCTTC
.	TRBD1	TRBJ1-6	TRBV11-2	CASSRHSQGARDSPLHF	TGTGCCAGCAGCCGCCACTCACAGGGGGCTCGGGATTCACCCCTCCACTTT
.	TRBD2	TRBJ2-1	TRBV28	CASSFRAKRGDNEQFF	TGTGCCAGCAGTTTTCGGGCAAAGCGGGGGGACAATGAGCAGTTCTTC
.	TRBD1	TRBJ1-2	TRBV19	CASRFGTGDGYTF	TGTGCCAGTAGATTTGGGACAGGGGATGGCTACACCTTC
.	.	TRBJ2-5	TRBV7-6	CASSPWGSKETQYF	TGTGCCAGCAGCCCTTGGGGCAGTAAAGAGACCCAGTACTTC
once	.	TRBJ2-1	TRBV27	CASSRNRAPGPNEQFF	TGTGCCAGCAGTAGAAACAGGGCCCCGGGTCCCAATGAGCAGTTCTTC
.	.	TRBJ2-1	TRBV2	CASSAGFRQFF	TGTGCCAGCAGTGCGGGGTTCAGGCAGTTCTTC
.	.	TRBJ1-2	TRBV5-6	CASSPETGPVAYGYTF	TGTGCCAGCAGCCCTGAGACAGGCCCAGTTGCATATGGCTACACCTTC
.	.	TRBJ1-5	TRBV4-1	CASSPTPGSIQPQHF	TGCGCCAGCAGCCCCACCCCAGGGTCTATTCAGCCCCAGCATTTT
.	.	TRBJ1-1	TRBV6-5	CASSYWEGNTEAFF	TGTGCCAGCAGTTACTGGGAGGGGAACACTGAAGCTTTCTTT
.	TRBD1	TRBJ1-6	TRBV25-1	CASRTGGSYNSPLHF	TGTGCCAGCAGGACAGGGGGCTCCTATAATTCACCCCTCCACTTT
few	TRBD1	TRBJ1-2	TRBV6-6	CASSRDSRGYTF	TGTGCCAGCAGCCGGGACAGTCGTGGCTACACCTTC
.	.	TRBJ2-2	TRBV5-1	CASSLDVRGRELFF	TGCGCCAGCAGCTTGGATGTCAGGGGCCGGGAGCTGTTTTTT
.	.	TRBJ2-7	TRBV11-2	CASSLYLTGIYEQYF	TGTGCCAGCAGCTTATATCTCACAGGGATTTACGAGCAGTACTTC
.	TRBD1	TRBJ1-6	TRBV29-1	CSAGTADSPLHF	TGCAGCGCAGGGACAGCTGATTCACCCCTCCACTTT
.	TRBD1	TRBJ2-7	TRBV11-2	CASSWSTGGKYEQYF	TGTGCCAGCAGCTGGTCGACAGGGGGGAAGTACGAGCAGTACTTC
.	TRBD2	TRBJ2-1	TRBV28	CASSLIAGDYNEQFF	TGTGCCAGCAGCCTAATAGCGGGGGACTACAATGAGCAGTTCTTC
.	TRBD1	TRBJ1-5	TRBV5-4	CASSLTGVGQHF	TGTGCCAGCAGCTTGACAGGGGTGGGCCAGCATTTT
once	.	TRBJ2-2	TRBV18	CASSPPWETGELFF	TGTGCCAGCTCACCACCTTGGGAGACCGGGGAGCTGTTTTTT
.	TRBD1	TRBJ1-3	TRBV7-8	CASSFGSGQGTNTIYF	TGTGCCAGCAGCTTCGGGAGCGGACAGGGGACGAACACCATATATTTT
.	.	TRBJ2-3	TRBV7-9	CASSSPEAYTREVQYF	TGTGCCAGCAGCTCCCCTGAGGCCTATACTAGGGAAGTCCAGTATTTT
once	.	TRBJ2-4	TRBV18	CASSPPGSGGDIQYF	TGTGCCAGCTCACCACCGGGGAGTGGAGGGGACATTCAGTACTTC
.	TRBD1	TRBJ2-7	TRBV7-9	CASSLMDRRNEQYF	TGTGCCAGCAGCTTAATGGACAGGCGAAACGAGCAGTACTTC
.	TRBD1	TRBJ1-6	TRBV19	CASSRDSSTYISPLHF	TGTGCCAGTAGCCGGGACAGTTCTACGTATATTTCACCCCTCCACTTT
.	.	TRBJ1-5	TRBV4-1	CASSQRLGAFYSNQPQHF	TGCGCCAGCAGCCAACGCCTTGGGGCGTTTTATAGCAATCAGCCCCAGCATTTT
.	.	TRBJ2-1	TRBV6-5	CASSFRGVGEQFF	TGTGCCAGCAGTTTTAGGGGTGTGGGTGAGCAGTTCTTC
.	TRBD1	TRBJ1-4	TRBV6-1	CASRTGGAGEKLFF	TGTGCCAGCAGGACAGGGGGCGCGGGTGAAAAACTGTTTTTT
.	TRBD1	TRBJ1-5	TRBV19	CASSNRQGENQPQHF	TGTGCCAGTAGTAACAGACAGGGGGAAAATCAGCCCCAGCATTTT
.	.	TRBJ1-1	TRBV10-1	CASSEGRKGNTEAFF	TGCGCCAGCTCTGAGGGGAGGAAAGGGAACACTGAAGCTTTCTTT
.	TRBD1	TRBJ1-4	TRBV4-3	CASSQDRDRVLLPNEKLFF	TGCGCCAGCAGCCAGGACCGGGACAGGGTTCTCCTGCCTAATGAAAAACTGTTTTTT
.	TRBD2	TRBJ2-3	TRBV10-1	CASSHGLAGITDTQYF	TGCGCCAGCAGCCACGGACTAGCGGGGATTACAGATACGCAGTATTTT
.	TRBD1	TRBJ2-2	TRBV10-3	CAIATGTNTGELFF	TGTGCCATCGCGACAGGGACGAACACCGGGGAGCTGTTTTTT
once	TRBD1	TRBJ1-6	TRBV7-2	CASTTGGASYNSPLHF	TGTGCCAGCACTACAGGGGGCGCCTCCTATAATTCACCCCTCCACTTT
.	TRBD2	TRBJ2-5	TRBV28	CASSSPGLWGTQYF	TGTGCCAGCAGTTCTCCGGGACTATGGGGGACCCAGTACTTC